The 21 T cell receptor beta chains given below trace back to one sample, sequenced in a study of blood T cell repertoires in COVID-19. Some clones are missing from TCRdb's copy, which holds only in-frame ones; the method was immunoSEQ multiplex PCR. This table holds roughly 230,000 clones, around nine tenths found once. The sample consisted of PBMCs or T cells enriched from blood (not recorded which). These TCRs come from a man in his thirties or forties in a cohort exposed to, infected with or recovered from COVID-19 (not recorded which).

The genes are TRBV9 and TRBJ1-5; weak D call: TRBD1 (5 bases). The germline gives CDR1 SGDLS, CDR2 YYNGEE. This CDR3 contains 15 residues. Between the trimmed V and J ends, which lost 0 bases and 7 bases, there was a span of 14 bases. The CDR3 loop is CASSVGGGADQPQHF. For the CDR3, the DNA is TGTGCCAGCAGCGTAGGGGGGGGAGCGGACCAGCCCCAGCATTTT.

The V and J genes are TRBV28 and TRBJ1-1, with TRBD1 matching 7 bases. Germline-derived CDR1 and CDR2 are MDHEN and SYDVKM. V was pared by 3 bases and J by 3 bases, with 13 bases of the junction left unmatched. The CDR3 spans 17 residues. CDR3 residues: CASSFRPIQGVDTEAFF. In DNA form, the CDR3 reads TGTGCCAGCAGTTTTCGACCTATTCAGGGGGTTGACACTGAAGCTTTCTTT. The full variable domain, its missing parts supplied by reference TRBV28 and TRBJ1-1, is DVKVTQSSRYLVKRTGEKVFLECVQDMDHENMFWYRQDPGLGLRLIYFSYDVKMKEKGDIPEGYSVSREKKERFSLILESASTNQTSMYLCASSFRPIQGVDTEAFFGQGTRLTVV.

The chain carries TRBV6-5 and TRBJ2-5; 7 bases agree with TRBD1. The CDR3 sequence is 13 residues long. Germline CDR1 reads MNHEY; CDR2 reads SVGAGI. Losses at the gene ends were 0 bases for V and 5 bases for J; bases not matched to a gene: 0. For the CDR3, the DNA is TGTGCCAGCAGTTACTCGACAGGGGAGACCCAGTACTTC. Its protein product is CASSYSTGETQYF.

This clone has just one count. The rearrangement uses TRBV11-3 and TRBJ1-6; D possibly corresponds to TRBD1 (6 bases). Germline values: CDR1 SGHNT, CDR2 YENEEA. V dropped 1 base and J dropped 6 bases, with 7 bases sitting between them. The CDR3 is 14 amino acids. The CDR3 here is CASSLGGPNSPLHF. CDR3 nucleotide sequence: TGTGCCAGCAGCTTAGGGGGGCCTAATTCACCCCTCCACTTT.

The chain joins TRBV7-8 to TRBJ1-2; the match to TRBD1 covers 10 bases. CDR1 and CDR2 (germline): SGHVS, FQNEAQ. The CDR3 length is 15 residues. With V trimmed by 1 base and J by 7 bases, 6 bases remained unmatched. This CDR3 is CASSLVIGDRGGYTF. The CDR3 region has the DNA TGTGCCAGCAGCTTAGTGATTGGGGACAGGGGTGGCTACACCTTC.

The CDR3: CASSPFGIEQFF. CDR3 nucleotide sequence: TGTGCCAGCAGCCCCTTCGGTATAGAGCAGTTCTTC. The chain is built from TRBV7-9 and TRBJ2-1; D remains unclear. The CDR3 covers 12 residues. Germline V CDR1 and CDR2: SEHNR, FQNEAQ (reference sequence). Trimming stripped 5 bases from V and 10 bases from J, with 12 bases between.

This chain uses TRBV18 with TRBJ2-5; 11 positions match TRBD2. The CDR3 runs to 15 residues. The germline V gene has CDR1 KGHSH and CDR2 LQKENI. V trimming: 4 bases; J trimming: 5 bases; junction bases outside the gene matches: 6. The CDR3 spells CASSLTSGRGETQYF. CDR3 nucleotide sequence: TGTGCCAGCTCACTAACTAGCGGGAGAGGGGAGACCCAGTACTTC.

The V call is TRBV4-1, the J call TRBJ1-2; TRBD1 matches at 9 bases. Germline CDR1 is MGHRA and CDR2 is YSYEKL. The V segment lost 6 bases and the J segment 3 bases; nucleotides outside the gene matches: 8. The length of the CDR3 is 15 residues. The CDR3 DNA reads as TGCGCCAGCAGACCTCACAGGGGGCGAGACTATGGCTACACCTTC. Translation gives CASRPHRGRDYGYTF.

The chain has TRBV2 and TRBJ2-5; D call uncertain. CDR3 length: 14 amino acids. CDR1 is SNHLY, CDR2 FYNNEI, per germline. Trimming took off 6 bases at V and 1 base at J, with 12 bases between the two ends. The CDR3 coding sequence is TGTGCCAGCAGACCGGGTCTCGTCCAAGAGACCCAGTACTTC. Translating gives CASRPGLVQETQYF.

The gene calls are TRBV6-4 and TRBJ2-7; 9 bases align to TRBD1. The CDR3 is made up of 13 amino acids. The V gene end was trimmed by 0 bases and the J gene end by 6 bases; junction bases not matched to a gene: 0. Germline values: CDR1 MRHNA, CDR2 SNTAGT. The CDR3 sequence: CASSDSDRGEQYF. The CDR3 DNA is TGTGCCAGCAGTGACTCGGACAGGGGCGAGCAGTACTTC.

J is TRBJ1-1 and V is TRBV28; D call uncertain. Germline CDR1 and CDR2: MDHEN and SYDVKM. The CDR3 spans 11 residues. V shed 8 bases and J shed 3 bases, with 7 bases lying between them. The CDR3 DNA reads as TGTGCCAGCGTGGCGGACACTGAAGCTTTCTTT. It translates to CASVADTEAFF.

This chain joins TRBV7-8 and TRBJ1-5; TRBD1 aligns across 7 bases. J was trimmed by 3 bases and V by 7 bases; bases with no gene match: 12. The CDR3 has 16 amino acids. Germline V lookup: CDR1 SGHVS, CDR2 FQNEAQ. This chain's CDR3 is CASIEHPGGNNQPQHF. The CDR3 bases are TGTGCCAGCATCGAACACCCAGGGGGAAACAATCAGCCCCAGCATTTT.

Only one count was recorded for this clone. V usage is TRBV6-2 or TRBV6-3 and J usage is TRBJ2-4; D not resolved. This CDR3 spans 15 amino acids. Germline V gives CDR1 MNHEY, CDR2 SVGEGT. Trimming took off 6 bases at V and 4 bases at J, with 16 bases between the two ends. The CDR3 loop reads CASSPRASEKNIQYF. The CDR3 region has the DNA TGTGCCAGCAGCCCCCGCGCGAGCGAAAAAAACATTCAGTACTTC.

The V call is TRBV7-2, the J call TRBJ2-5, with TRBD1 identical over 8 bases. V lost 1 base, J lost 5 bases, and 3 bases stayed unmatched. Germline V gene data show CDR1 as SGHTA and CDR2 as FQGNSA. The CDR3 spans 14 residues. In DNA form, the CDR3 reads TGTGCCAGCAGCTTAGTGGACAGGGCGGAGACCCAGTACTTC. The encoded protein is CASSLVDRAETQYF.

This chain joins TRBV4-2 and TRBJ1-1, with D possibly matching TRBD1 (6 bases). The CDR3 loop spans 18 amino acids. Germline CDR1 LGHNA, CDR2 YNFKEQ. Deletions cut 1 base from V and 4 bases from J, with 22 bases between. CDR3 sequence: CASSQAWDPTGMGTEAFF. The CDR3 bases are TGTGCCAGCAGCCAAGCTTGGGACCCAACAGGGATGGGCACTGAAGCTTTCTTT.

This clone was counted once. V gene TRBV6-6 combines with J gene TRBJ2-7, with TRBD2 matching over 8 bases. CDR1 and CDR2 from the germline V gene are MNHNY and SVGAGI (reference sequence). V trimming: 0 bases; J trimming: 7 bases; junction bases outside the gene matches: 8. This CDR3 contains 15 residues. As DNA, the CDR3 is TGTGCCAGCAGTTACTCCCACCGGGGGGGCAGGGAGCAGTACTTC. Protein product: CASSYSHRGGREQYF.

V and J are TRBV24-1 and TRBJ2-1; 13 nucleotides match TRBD2. The CDR3 is made up of 16 amino acids. The germline gives CDR1 KGHDR, CDR2 SFDVKD. J lost 4 bases, V lost 2 bases, and 1 base had no gene match. CDR3 sequence: CATSDWTSGRYNEQFF. In nucleotides, the CDR3 is TGTGCCACCAGTGATTGGACTAGCGGGAGATACAATGAGCAGTTCTTC.

The chain carries TRBV11-2 and TRBJ1-2, with D possibly TRBD1 on 6 matching bases. This CDR3 has 13 residues. V was clipped by 5 bases and J by 1 base, with 8 bases between them. Germline V CDR1 and CDR2: SGHAT, FQNNGV. As DNA, the CDR3 is TGTGCCAGCAGCCCGGACAGTAACTATGGCTACACCTTC. This gives the protein CASSPDSNYGYTF.

The chain uses TRBV27 and TRBJ1-5; 8 bases map to TRBD1. The germline CDR1 and CDR2 sequences are MNHEY and SMNVEV (reference sequence). The CDR3 covers 15 residues. Unmatched junction bases numbered 4, after V lost 6 bases and J lost 0 bases. The CDR3 DNA follows: TGTGCCAGCAGGCATGGGACAGGTAGCAATCAGCCCCAGCATTTT. This codes for CASRHGTGSNQPQHF.

The V call is TRBV21-1, the J call TRBJ1-6; the DNA was not compared with TRBD1, the D call given in the table. TRBV21-1 is classified as a pseudogene. The CDR3 has 17 amino acids. The CDR3 sequence: CASSKAQVSSYNSPLHF. In DNA, the CDR3 is TGTGCCAGCAGCAAAGCTCAGGTTAGCTCCTATAATTCACCCCTCCACTTT.

The genes are TRBV5-1 and TRBJ1-2; 7 bases are shared with TRBD1. V dropped 0 bases and J dropped 5; count of bases not matched to a gene: 7. Germline-derived CDR1 and CDR2 are SGHRS and YFSETQ. The CDR3 runs to 15 residues. CDR3 residues: CASSLVGQGDYGYTF. CDR3 sequence (DNA): TGCGCCAGCAGCTTGGTAGGCCAGGGGGATTATGGCTACACCTTC.